The sequence of this T cell receptor beta chain was determined in a study of T-cell memory formation after mild COVID-19. Overall study findings and caveats: Contracting clones from day 15 to 85 showed balanced CD4/CD8; later expanders favored CD4+.

Notes on this clonotype: Its antigen remains unidentified.

The CDR3 is 11 amino acids. V was pared by 6 bases and J by 0 bases, with 2 bases between. The germline V gene encodes CDR1 SGHRS and CDR2 YFSETQ. TCRdb re-called the 5' RACE reads with MiXCR, one entry per CDR3 protein. The top ten hold under 25% of the sample, which has 350,000 to 500,000 distinct CDR3 sequences, approximately 19% seen once. The source material was PBMCs or a T cell subset sorted from them (not recorded which). The receptor comes from a man younger than 35 who had mild COVID-19 (a few samples of this study predate the infection). Cell type and time point are not known. This sequence joins TRBV5-1 and TRBJ2-3; D is ambiguous. CDR3: CASKSTDTQYF. Here the CDR3 DNA reads TGCGCCAGCAAAAGCACAGATACGCAGTATTTT. The entire variable domain, with the rest obtained from reference TRBV5-1 and TRBJ2-3, is as follows: KAGVTQTPRYLIKTRGQQVTLSCSPISGHRSVSWYQQTPGQGLQFLFEYFSETQRNKGNFPGRFSGRQFSNSRSEMNVSTLELGDSALYLCASKSTDTQYFGPGTRLTVL.